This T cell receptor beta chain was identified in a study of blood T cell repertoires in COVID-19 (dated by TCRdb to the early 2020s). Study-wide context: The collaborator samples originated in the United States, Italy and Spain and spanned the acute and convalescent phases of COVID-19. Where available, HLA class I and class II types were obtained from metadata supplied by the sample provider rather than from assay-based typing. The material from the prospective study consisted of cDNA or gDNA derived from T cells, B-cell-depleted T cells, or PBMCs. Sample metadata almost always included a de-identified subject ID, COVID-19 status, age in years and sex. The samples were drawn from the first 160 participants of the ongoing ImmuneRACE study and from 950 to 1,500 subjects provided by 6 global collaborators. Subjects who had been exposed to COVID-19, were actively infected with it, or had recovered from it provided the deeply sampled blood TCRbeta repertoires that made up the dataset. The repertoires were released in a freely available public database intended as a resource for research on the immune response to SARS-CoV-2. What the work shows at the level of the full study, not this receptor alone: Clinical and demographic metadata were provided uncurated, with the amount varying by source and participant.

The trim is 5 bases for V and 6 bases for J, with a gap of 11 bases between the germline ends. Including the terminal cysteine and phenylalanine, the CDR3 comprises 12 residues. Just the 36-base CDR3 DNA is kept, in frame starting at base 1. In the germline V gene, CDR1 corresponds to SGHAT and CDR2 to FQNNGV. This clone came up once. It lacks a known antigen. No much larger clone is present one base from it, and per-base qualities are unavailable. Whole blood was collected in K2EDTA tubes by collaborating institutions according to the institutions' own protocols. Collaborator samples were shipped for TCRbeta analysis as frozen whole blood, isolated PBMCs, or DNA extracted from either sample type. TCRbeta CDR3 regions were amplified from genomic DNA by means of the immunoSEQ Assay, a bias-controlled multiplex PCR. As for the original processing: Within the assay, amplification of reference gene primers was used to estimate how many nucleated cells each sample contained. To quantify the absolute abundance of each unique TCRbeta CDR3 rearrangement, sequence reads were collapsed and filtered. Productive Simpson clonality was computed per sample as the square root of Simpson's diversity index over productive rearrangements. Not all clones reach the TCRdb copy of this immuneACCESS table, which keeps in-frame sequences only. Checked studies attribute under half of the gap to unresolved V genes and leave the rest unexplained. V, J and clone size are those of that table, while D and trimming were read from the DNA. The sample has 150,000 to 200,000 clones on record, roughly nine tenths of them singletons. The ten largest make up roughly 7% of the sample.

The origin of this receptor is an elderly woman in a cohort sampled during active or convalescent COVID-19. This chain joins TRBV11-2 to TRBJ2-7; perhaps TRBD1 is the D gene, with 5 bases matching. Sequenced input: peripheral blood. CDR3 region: CASSPQGGEQYF. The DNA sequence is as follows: TGTGCCAGCAGCCCCCAGGGTGGCGAGCAGTACTTC. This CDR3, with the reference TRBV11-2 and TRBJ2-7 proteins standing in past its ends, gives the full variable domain EAGVAQSPRYKIIEKRQSVAFWCNPISGHATLYWYQQILGQGPKLLIQFQNNGVVDDSQLPKDRFSAERLKGVDSTLKIQPAKLEDSAVYLCASSPQGGEQYFGPGTRLTVT.